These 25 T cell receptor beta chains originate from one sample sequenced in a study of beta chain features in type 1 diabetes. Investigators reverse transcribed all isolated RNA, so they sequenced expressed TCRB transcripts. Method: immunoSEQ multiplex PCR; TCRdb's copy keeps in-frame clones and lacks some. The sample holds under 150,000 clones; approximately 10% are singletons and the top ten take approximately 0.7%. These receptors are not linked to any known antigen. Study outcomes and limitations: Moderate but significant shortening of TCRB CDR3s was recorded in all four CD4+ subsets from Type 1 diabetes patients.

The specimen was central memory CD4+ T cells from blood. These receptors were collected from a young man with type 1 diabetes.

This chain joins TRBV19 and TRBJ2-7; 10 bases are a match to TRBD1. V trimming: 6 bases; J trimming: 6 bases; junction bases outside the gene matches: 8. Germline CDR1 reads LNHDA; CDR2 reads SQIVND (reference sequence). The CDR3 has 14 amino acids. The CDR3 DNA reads TGTGCCAGTAGCCAGACAGGGGGCGCAGCCGAGCAGTACTTC. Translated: CASSQTGGAAEQYF.

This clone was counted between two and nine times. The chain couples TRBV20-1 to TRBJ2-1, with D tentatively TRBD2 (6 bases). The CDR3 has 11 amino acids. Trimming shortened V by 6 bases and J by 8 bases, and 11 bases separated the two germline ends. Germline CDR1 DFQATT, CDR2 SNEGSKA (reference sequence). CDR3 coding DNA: TGCAGTGCATGGGACTTGGATGAGCAGTTCTTC. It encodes CSAWDLDEQFF.

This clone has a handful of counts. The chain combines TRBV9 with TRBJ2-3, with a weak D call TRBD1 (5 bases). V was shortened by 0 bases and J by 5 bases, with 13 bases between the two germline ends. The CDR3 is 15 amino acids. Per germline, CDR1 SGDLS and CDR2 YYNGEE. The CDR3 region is CASSVEGNRRDTQYF. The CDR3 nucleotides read TGTGCCAGCAGCGTAGAGGGCAACAGGAGAGATACGCAGTATTTT.

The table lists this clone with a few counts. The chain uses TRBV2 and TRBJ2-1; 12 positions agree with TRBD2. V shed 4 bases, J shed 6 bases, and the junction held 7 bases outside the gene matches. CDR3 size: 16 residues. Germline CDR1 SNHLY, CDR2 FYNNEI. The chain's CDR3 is CASSADGLAGSNEQFF. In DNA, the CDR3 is TGTGCCAGCAGTGCGGACGGACTAGCGGGGAGCAATGAGCAGTTCTTC.

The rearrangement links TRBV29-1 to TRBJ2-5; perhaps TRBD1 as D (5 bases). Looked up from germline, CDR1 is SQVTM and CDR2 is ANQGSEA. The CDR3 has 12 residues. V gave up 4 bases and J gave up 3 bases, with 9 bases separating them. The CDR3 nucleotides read TGCAGCGTTGGGCTCAGGGAAGAGACCCAGTACTTC. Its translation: CSVGLREETQYF.

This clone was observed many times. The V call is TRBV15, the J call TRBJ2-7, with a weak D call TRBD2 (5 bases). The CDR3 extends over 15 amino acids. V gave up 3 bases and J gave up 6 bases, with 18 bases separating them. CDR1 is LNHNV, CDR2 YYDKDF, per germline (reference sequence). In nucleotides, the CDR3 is TGTGCCACCAGCAGGTTCAGCGGACTGTTGGGCGAGCAGTACTTC. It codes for CATSRFSGLLGEQYF.

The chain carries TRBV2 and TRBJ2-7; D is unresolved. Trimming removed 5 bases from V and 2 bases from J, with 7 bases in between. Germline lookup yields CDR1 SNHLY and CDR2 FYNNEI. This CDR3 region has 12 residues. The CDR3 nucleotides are TGTGCCAGCAGTTACACGACCTACGAGCAGTACTTC. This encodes CASSYTTYEQYF.

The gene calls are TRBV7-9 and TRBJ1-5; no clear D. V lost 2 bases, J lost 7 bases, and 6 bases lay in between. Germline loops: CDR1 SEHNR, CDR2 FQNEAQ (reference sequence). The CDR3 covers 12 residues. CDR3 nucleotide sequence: TGTGCCAGCAGCTTAAATGGCCAGCCCCAGCATTTT. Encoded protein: CASSLNGQPQHF.

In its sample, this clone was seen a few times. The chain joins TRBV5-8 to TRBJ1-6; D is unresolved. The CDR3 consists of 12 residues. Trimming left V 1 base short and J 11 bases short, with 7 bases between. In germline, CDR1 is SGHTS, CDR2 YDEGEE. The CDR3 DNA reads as TGTGCCAGCAGCTTGCTCACTGCACCCCTCCACTTT. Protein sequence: CASSLLTAPLHF.

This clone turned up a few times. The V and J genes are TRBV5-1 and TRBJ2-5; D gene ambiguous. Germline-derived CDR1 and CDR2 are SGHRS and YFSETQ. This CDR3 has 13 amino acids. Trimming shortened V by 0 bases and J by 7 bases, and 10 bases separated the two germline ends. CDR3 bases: TGCGCCAGCAGCTTGGCCGGCCGCGGGACCCAGTACTTC. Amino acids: CASSLAGRGTQYF.

Here the CDR3 reads CASTRLAGLQETQYF. The CDR3 DNA sequence: TGTGCCAGCACGCGACTAGCGGGTCTACAAGAGACCCAGTACTTC. The chain combines TRBV9 with TRBJ2-5; 10 nucleotides match TRBD2. This CDR3 has 15 amino acids. Trimming cost V 6 bases and J 2 bases; bases outside gene matches: 7. Germline assignment: CDR1 SGDLS and CDR2 YYNGEE.

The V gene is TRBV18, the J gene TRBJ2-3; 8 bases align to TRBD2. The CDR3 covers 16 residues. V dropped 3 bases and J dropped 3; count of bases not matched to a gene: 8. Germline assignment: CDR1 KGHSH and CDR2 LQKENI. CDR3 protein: CASSPGRGLRTDTQYF. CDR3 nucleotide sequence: TGTGCCAGCTCACCCGGGAGGGGGTTAAGGACAGATACGCAGTATTTT.

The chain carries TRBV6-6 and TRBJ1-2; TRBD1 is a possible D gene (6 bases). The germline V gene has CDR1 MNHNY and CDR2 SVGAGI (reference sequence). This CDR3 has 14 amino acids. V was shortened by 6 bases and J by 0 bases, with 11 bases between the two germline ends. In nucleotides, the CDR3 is TGTGCCAGCAGATCAGGGGTATCTAACTATGGCTACACCTTC. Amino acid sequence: CASRSGVSNYGYTF.

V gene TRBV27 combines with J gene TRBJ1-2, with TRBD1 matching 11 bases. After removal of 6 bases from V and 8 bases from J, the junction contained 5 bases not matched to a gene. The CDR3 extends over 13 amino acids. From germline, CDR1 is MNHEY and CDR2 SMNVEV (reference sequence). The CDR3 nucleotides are TGTGCCAGCAGACGGGGACAGGGGGAAGGCTACACCTTC. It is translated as CASRRGQGEGYTF.

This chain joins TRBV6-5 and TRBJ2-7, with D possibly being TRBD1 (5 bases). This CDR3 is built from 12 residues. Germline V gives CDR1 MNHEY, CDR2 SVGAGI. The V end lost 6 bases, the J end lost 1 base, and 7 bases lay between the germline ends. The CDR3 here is CASSDSSYEQYF. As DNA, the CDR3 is TGTGCCAGCAGCGACAGTTCCTACGAGCAGTACTTC.

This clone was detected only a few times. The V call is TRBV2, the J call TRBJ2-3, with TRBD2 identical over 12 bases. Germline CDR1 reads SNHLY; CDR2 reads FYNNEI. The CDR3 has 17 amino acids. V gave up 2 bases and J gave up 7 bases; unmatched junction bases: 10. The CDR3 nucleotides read TGTGCCAGCAGTGAACGGGCTAGCGGGGGGGCGAAGAATACGCAGTATTTT. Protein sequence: CASSERASGGAKNTQYF.

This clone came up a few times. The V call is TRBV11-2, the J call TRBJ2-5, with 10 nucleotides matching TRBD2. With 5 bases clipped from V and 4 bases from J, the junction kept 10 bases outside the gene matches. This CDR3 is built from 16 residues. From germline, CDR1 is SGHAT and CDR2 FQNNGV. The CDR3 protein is CASSLVLAGEGETQYF. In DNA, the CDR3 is TGTGCCAGCAGCCTCGTCCTAGCGGGGGAGGGAGAGACCCAGTACTTC.

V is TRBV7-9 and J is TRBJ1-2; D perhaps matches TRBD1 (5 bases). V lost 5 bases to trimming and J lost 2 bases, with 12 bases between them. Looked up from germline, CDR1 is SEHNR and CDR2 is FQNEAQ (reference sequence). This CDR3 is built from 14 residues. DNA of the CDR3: TGTGCCAGCAGCCTAGGGACGGGGAACTATGGCTACACCTTC. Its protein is CASSLGTGNYGYTF.

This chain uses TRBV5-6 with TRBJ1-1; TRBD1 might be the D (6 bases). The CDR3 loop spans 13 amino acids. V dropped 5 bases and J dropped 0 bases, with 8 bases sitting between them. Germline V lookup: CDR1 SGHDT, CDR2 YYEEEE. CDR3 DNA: TGTGCCAGCAGTGGACAGCTGAACACTGAAGCTTTCTTT. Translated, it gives CASSGQLNTEAFF.

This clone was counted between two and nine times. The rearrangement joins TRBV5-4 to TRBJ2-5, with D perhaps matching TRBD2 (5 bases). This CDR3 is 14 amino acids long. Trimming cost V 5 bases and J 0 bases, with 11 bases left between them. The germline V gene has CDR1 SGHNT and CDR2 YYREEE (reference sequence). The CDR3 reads CASSRTGNQETQYF. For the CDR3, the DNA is TGTGCCAGCAGTCGGACGGGGAACCAAGAGACCCAGTACTTC. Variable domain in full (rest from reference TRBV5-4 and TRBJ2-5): ETGVTQSPTHLIKTRGQQVTLRCSSQSGHNTVSWYQQALGQGPQFIFQYYREEENGRGNFPPRFSGLQFPNYSSELNVNALELDDSALYLCASSRTGNQETQYFGPGTRLLVL.

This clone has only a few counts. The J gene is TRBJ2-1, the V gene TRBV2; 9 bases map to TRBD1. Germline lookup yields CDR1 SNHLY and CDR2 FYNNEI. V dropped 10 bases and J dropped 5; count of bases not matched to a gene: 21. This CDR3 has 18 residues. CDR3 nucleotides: TGTGCCACCTCCAAAGAACTCTACGGGACAGGGATAAACAATGAGCAGTTCTTC. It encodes CATSKELYGTGINNEQFF.

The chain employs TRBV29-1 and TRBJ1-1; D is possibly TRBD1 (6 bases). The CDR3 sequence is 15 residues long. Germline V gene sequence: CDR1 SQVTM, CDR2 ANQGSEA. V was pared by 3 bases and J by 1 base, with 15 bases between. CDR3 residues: CSVEDAGAGNTEAFF. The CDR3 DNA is TGCAGCGTTGAGGATGCGGGGGCAGGGAACACTGAAGCTTTCTTT.

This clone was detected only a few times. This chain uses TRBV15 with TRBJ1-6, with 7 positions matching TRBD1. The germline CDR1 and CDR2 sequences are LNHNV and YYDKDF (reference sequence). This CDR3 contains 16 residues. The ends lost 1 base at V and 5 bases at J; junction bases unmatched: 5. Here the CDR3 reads CATSRGKQGDNSPLHF. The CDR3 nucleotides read TGTGCCACCAGCAGAGGCAAGCAGGGGGATAATTCACCCCTCCACTTT.

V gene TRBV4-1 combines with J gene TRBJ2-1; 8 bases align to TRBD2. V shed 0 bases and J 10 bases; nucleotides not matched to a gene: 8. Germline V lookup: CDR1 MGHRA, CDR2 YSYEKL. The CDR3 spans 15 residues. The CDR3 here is CASSQETSVQFEQFF. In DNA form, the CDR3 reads TGCGCCAGCAGCCAAGAGACTAGCGTTCAATTCGAGCAGTTCTTC.

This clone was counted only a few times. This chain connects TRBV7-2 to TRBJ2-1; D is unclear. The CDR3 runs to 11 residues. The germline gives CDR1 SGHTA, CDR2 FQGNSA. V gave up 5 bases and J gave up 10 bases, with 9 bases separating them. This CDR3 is CASSPFGEQFF. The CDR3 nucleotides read TGTGCCAGCAGCCCCTTCGGGGAGCAGTTCTTC.